One sample yielded the 6 T cell receptor beta chains listed below, sequenced in a study of blood T cell repertoires in COVID-19. Only in-frame clones appear in the TCRdb table, and some are missing; sequencing was by immunoSEQ multiplex PCR. This sample yields about 180,000 clones, of which about nine tenths are seen a single time; roughly 8.6% belongs to the top ten. Sequencing was performed on PBMCs or T cells enriched from blood (not recorded which). The receptors derive from a woman in her late teens or twenties who had recovered from COVID-19.

This sequence joins TRBV19 and TRBJ2-6; D is undetermined. CDR3 length: 15 residues. The germline V gene encodes CDR1 LNHDA and CDR2 SQIVND (reference sequence). V was trimmed by 2 bases and J by 0 bases, leaving 5 bases between them. CDR3 sequence: CASSIPISGANVLTF. The CDR3 DNA is TGTGCCAGTAGTATACCCATCTCTGGGGCCAACGTCCTGACTTTC.

The chain couples TRBV28 to TRBJ2-2; TRBD1 is a possible D gene (5 bases). V was clipped by 1 base and J by 1 base, with 10 bases between them. This CDR3 has 16 residues. In germline, CDR1 is MDHEN, CDR2 SYDVKM. Here the CDR3 reads CASSLSWQGNTGELFF. Written as DNA, the CDR3 is TGTGCCAGCAGTTTATCGTGGCAGGGGAACACCGGGGAGCTGTTTTTT.

The CDR3 DNA sequence: TGTGCCAGCAGGACAGGGGGTGGAAACACCATATATTTT. Translation gives CASRTGGGNTIYF. The genes are TRBV6-4 and TRBJ1-3, with 9 bases matching TRBD1. The germline V gene has CDR1 MRHNA and CDR2 SNTAGT. Germline trimming cut 6 bases from V and 3 bases from J; bases unmatched to any gene: 0. The CDR3 runs to 13 residues.

The CDR3: CASSEDSYQGVTEAFF. The CDR3, as DNA: TGTGCCAGCAGTGAAGACAGTTATCAAGGGGTCACTGAAGCTTTCTTT. This rearrangement joins TRBV2 to TRBJ1-1; D is perhaps TRBD1 (5 bases). In germline, CDR1 is SNHLY, CDR2 FYNNEI. V was trimmed by 1 base and J by 4 bases, leaving 16 bases between them. The CDR3 spans 16 residues.

V and J are TRBV12-3 or TRBV12-4 and TRBJ1-1; D is unclear. V gave up 6 bases and J gave up 3 bases, with 5 bases separating them. This CDR3 has 11 residues. The CDR3 spells CASRRYTEAFF. CDR3 nucleotides: TGTGCCAGCAGGAGGTACACTGAAGCTTTCTTT.

The chain recombines TRBV27 with TRBJ2-5; 7 bases line up with TRBD2. The V gene's germline CDR1 is MNHEY and CDR2 SMNVEV (reference sequence). With 0 bases clipped from V and 5 bases from J, the junction kept 6 bases outside the gene matches. This CDR3 comprises 15 residues. The DNA for the CDR3 is TGTGCCAGCAGTTTATCTGGAGTGGGGGGGGAGACCCAGTACTTC. As protein: CASSLSGVGGETQYF.